This TCR beta chain derives from a study of blood T cell repertoires in COVID-19. Study background: Samples representing acute and convalescent COVID-19 were sourced from the United States, Italy and Spain.

In the original workflow: Amplification of reference gene primers was used by the study to estimate nucleated cell counts. Some clones are missing from TCRdb's copy, which holds only in-frame ones; the method was immunoSEQ multiplex PCR. D and trimming were read from the DNA, whereas the V and J calls and clone size are those reported in that table. The data show 250,000 to 350,000 clones, approximately 88% seen once. J lost 6 bases, V lost 1 base, and 7 bases had no gene match. This CDR3 region has 15 residues. CDR1 and CDR2 (germline): MGHDK, SYGVNS. The receptor's source is a woman between 40 and 55 years old who had recovered from COVID-19. The specimen sequenced was PBMCs or T cells enriched from blood (not recorded which). This chain connects TRBV25-1 to TRBJ2-3; 7 bases agree with TRBD1. CDR3 region: CASSELTGPQDTQYF. Here the CDR3 DNA reads TGTGCCAGCAGTGAATTGACAGGGCCACAGGATACGCAGTATTTT.